The T cell receptor beta chain described here comes from a study of vaccination and CD4 T cells after COVID-19. Study in general: Overlapping SARS-CoV-2, HCoV-NL63, HCoV-OC43 and HCoV-229E spike peptides stimulated the cells.

Researchers used the Oncomine TCR Beta short-read assay to sequence DNA from cultured CD4+ T cells. Researchers extracted genomic DNA from CD4+ T cells that had been cultured. TCRdb re-derived calls from the PCR reads in MiXCR, one entry per CDR3 protein. This sample yields approximately 19,000 distinct CDR3 sequences, of which 40% to 60% are seen a single time; roughly 10% belongs to the top ten. The CDR3 contains 12 residues. Germline V CDR1 and CDR2: MNHEY, SVGEGT. V lost 6 bases and J lost 5; bases outside the gene matches: 2. Points on this clonotype: Its antigen remains unknown.

As to treatment: approximately nine-day PBMC culture with coronavirus spike peptide pools or control peptides (ViraFEST assay). Before Alpha, Beta and Delta appeared in the US, convalescents tested positive (March–December 2020). V usage is TRBV6-2 or TRBV6-3 and J usage is TRBJ2-5; 8 nucleotides line up with TRBD1. The TCR sequence derives from a human donor who had recovered from COVID-19. The sequencing used CD4+ T cells from blood, cultured in vitro, collected before SARS-CoV-2 vaccination. The CDR3 DNA is TGTGCCAGCAGGGACAGGGTGGAGACCCAGTACTTC. It encodes CASRDRVETQYF.